The clone carrying this TCR beta chain was detected many times. Its antigen is not identified. Sequencing used immunoSEQ multiplex PCR; TCRdb keeps in-frame clones, though not all of them. The sample has about 39,000 clones, none seen only once. The sample belongs to a study of T cells after posttransplantation cyclophosphamide. With 6 bases removed from V and 0 bases from J, the gap between germline ends came to 9 bases. This CDR3 has 13 residues. Germline loops: CDR1 SNHLY, CDR2 FYNNEI. This related bone marrow graft donor gave peripheral blood on the day of marrow donation. Findings of the study overall: Tissue-infiltrating T cells from skin or gut overlapped little with blood T cells. Recipient CMV seropositivity and CMV reactivation strongly tracked TRB clonality.

The sample taken for sequencing was PBMCs. The clonotype originates from a woman aged 45-60 years in good health and a related stem cell transplant donor. This rearrangement joins TRBV2 to TRBJ2-7; D not resolved. Here the CDR3 reads CASRKDISYEQYF. The CDR3, as DNA: TGTGCCAGCAGGAAAGACATCTCCTACGAGCAGTACTTC.